This T cell receptor beta chain emerged from a study of T cell responses to AZD1222 COVID-19 vaccine. Study outcomes and limitations: Across spike, vaccine-associated CD4 TCRs were found, dominant at 160-218 and 743-854. The sample set comprised mostly white British donors with more females, and clonal diversity was possibly underestimated. Two doses of AZD1222 preceded a rise in Spike-specific TCR breadth and depth.

As concerns this clone: Antigen specificity is unknown.

Second-dose schedules of about 4 or about 12 weeks were combined. Libraries were prepared by immunoSEQ multiplex PCR; TCRdb keeps only in-frame clonotypes and omits some of them. The table includes about 130,000 clones, approximately 92% detected once. This sequence originates from an adult who received the AZD1222 COVID-19 vaccine. This material consisted of peripheral blood, taken 28 days after the second AZD1222 dose.

CDR3 nucleotides: TGCAGCGTTGCAGATGATTACAATGAGCAGTTCTTC. Encoded protein: CSVADDYNEQFF. V usage is TRBV29-1 and J usage is TRBJ2-1; D is uncertain. The V gene lost 4 bases and the J gene lost 4 bases, with 8 bases spanning the gap. Germline CDR1 is SQVTM and CDR2 is ANQGSEA. The CDR3 covers 12 residues.